The rows below give T cell receptor beta chains drawn from one sample of a study of blood T cell repertoires in COVID-19. The protocol was immunoSEQ multiplex PCR, while the TCRdb copy is restricted to in-frame clones and leaves out a portion. The sample has around 260,000 clones, 85% to 90% seen once. The specimen sequenced was peripheral blood. The source of these receptors is a man aged 18 to 30 with active or convalescent COVID-19. The CDR3 runs from the conserved cysteine through the conserved F or W. D genes are given only for firm matches. Some rows have no size entry. The others give once, few or many, or a class for an expanded clone.

CDR3nt	CDR3aa	d_gene	v_gene	abundance	j_gene
TGCGCCAGCAGCCAAGCCGGCGAGAGCGGGAGGGTCACCGGGGAGCTGTTTTTT	CASSQAGESGRVTGELFF	TRBD2	TRBV4-3	-	TRBJ2-2
TGTGCCAGCAGCCAAGGAAGACTAGCGAGCGAGCAGTACTTC	CASSQGRLASEQYF	TRBD2	TRBV14	-	TRBJ2-7
TGTGCCACCAGTGCCCTAAGGCCAGGTACAGGAGGCTACACCTTC	CATSALRPGTGGYTF	-	TRBV24-1	-	TRBJ1-2
TGTGCCAGCAGCGTATGGGGGGAACCGAACACTGAAGCTTTCTTT	CASSVWGEPNTEAFF	-	TRBV9	once	TRBJ1-1
TGTGCCAGCAGTTGGGAGGCCCTTTACGAGCAGTACTTC	CASSWEALYEQYF	-	TRBV6-6	-	TRBJ2-7
TGTGCCAGTAAGGACAGGAGGGACTATGGCTACACCTTC	CASKDRRDYGYTF	TRBD1	TRBV19	-	TRBJ1-2
TGTGCCAGCAGCGTAGGGACAGCGTACAATGAGCAGTTCTTC	CASSVGTAYNEQFF	-	TRBV9	-	TRBJ2-1
TGCGCCAGCAGCCTATCCGGGGGATTGAGTCCCGGGGAGCTGTTTTTT	CASSLSGGLSPGELFF	-	TRBV10-1	few	TRBJ2-2
TGTGCCAGTAGCCCGGGACTAGCGGGGCAAGAGACCCAGTACTTC	CASSPGLAGQETQYF	TRBD2	TRBV19	-	TRBJ2-5
TGTGCCAGCAGTTACACCTCCGGACAGGCGGAAGCTTTCTTT	CASSYTSGQAEAFF	TRBD1	TRBV6-5	-	TRBJ1-1
TGTGCTAGTGGTGCCGGGACTAGCGGTACAATTTCCTACAATGAGCAGTTCTTC	CASGAGTSGTISYNEQFF	TRBD2	TRBV12-5	-	TRBJ2-1
TGTGCCAGCAGTTTTCAGTCAGGGTTGGGTTCACCCCTCCACTTT	CASSFQSGLGSPLHF	-	TRBV28	-	TRBJ1-6
TGCAGTGCTAGTGGTCTCTTCCGGGACTCTATCAAAAACATTCAGTACTTC	CSASGLFRDSIKNIQYF	-	TRBV20-1	once	TRBJ2-4
TGTGCCAGCAGCCAAGGTGCGGGGGGCGGGGATAGCCAAGAGACCCAGTACTTC	CASSQGAGGGDSQETQYF	TRBD2	TRBV4-2	-	TRBJ2-5
TGTGCCAGCAGCTCTTTCGATGAGACAGGGAACTTCGAGCAGTACTTC	CASSSFDETGNFEQYF	TRBD1	TRBV7-9	-	TRBJ2-7
TGTGCCAGCAGTGAACTTCCTGGAGGACTAGTCTACAATGAGCAGTTCTTC	CASSELPGGLVYNEQFF	TRBD2	TRBV2	-	TRBJ2-1
TGTGCCAGCAGCTCAGCGGGCACAGATACGCAGTATTTT	CASSSAGTDTQYF	-	TRBV11-3	-	TRBJ2-3
TGTGCCAGCAGCTTGGACCCGGGACTAGGGGGCCTGGGCATTCAGTACTTC	CASSLDPGLGGLGIQYF	-	TRBV7-8	-	TRBJ2-4
TGTGCCAGCAGAAAAACAGGGGCAACTAATGAAAAACTGTTTTTT	CASRKTGATNEKLFF	TRBD1	TRBV28	-	TRBJ1-4
TGCGCCAGCAGCCCCGGGACTAGCGGGGGGGCGGTAGATACGCAGTATTTT	CASSPGTSGGAVDTQYF	TRBD2	TRBV5-1	-	TRBJ2-3
TGTGCCAGCAGCTTAGAAGGGGCACCCTCGGGCGATTCACCCCTCCACTTT	CASSLEGAPSGDSPLHF	-	TRBV7-6	-	TRBJ1-6
TGTGCCAGCCGAATACGAGCGGGGGGGTCCTACAATGAGCAGTTCTTC	CASRIRAGGSYNEQFF	TRBD2	TRBV2	-	TRBJ2-1
TGTGCCAGCAGTGGGCGCGGGCCCATGGTAGGAAACACCATATATTTT	CASSGRGPMVGNTIYF	-	TRBV6-1	few	TRBJ1-3
TGCAGCGTCCGAGACAGGCTAGCTGGAGAGACCCAGTACTTC	CSVRDRLAGETQYF	-	TRBV29-1	-	TRBJ2-5
TGTGCCAGCAGCCAGGGCGGCGGGACCCAGTACTTC	CASSQGGGTQYF	-	TRBV11-3	once	TRBJ2-5
TGTGCCAGCAGCGATCCGACAGGGGGGAGCACTGAAGCTTTCTTT	CASSDPTGGSTEAFF	TRBD1	TRBV13	-	TRBJ1-1
TGTGCCAGCAGTGATATCCCCCAGGCCGACTCTGGAAACACCATATATTTT	CASSDIPQADSGNTIYF	-	TRBV2	-	TRBJ1-3
TGTGCCAGCAGCTTGGTGAGGGGGCAAGGCTATGGCTACACCTTC	CASSLVRGQGYGYTF	TRBD1	TRBV5-6	-	TRBJ1-2
TGTGCCAGCAGCTCCGAGTTGGCCCAGTACTTC	CASSSELAQYF	-	TRBV5-4	-	TRBJ2-5
TGTGCCAGCAGTCCCACTAGTATCCATGAGCAGTTCTTC	CASSPTSIHEQFF	-	TRBV28	once	TRBJ2-1
TGTGCCAGCACCCGGGGAGGGACCTATGGCTACACCTTC	CASTRGGTYGYTF	-	TRBV2	-	TRBJ1-2
TGTGCCAGCAGTTTGAATCGCGCTAGCTATGGCTACACCTTC	CASSLNRASYGYTF	-	TRBV27	-	TRBJ1-2
TGTGCCAGCAAGGACAGGGGAGGGGACACACGAGACAATGAGCAGTTCTTC	CASKDRGGDTRDNEQFF	TRBD1	TRBV10-3	-	TRBJ2-1
TGTGCCAGCACTCAGGGGAATAGCAATCAGCCCCAGCATTTT	CASTQGNSNQPQHF	-	TRBV2	-	TRBJ1-5
TGTGCCAGCAGCTTAGGCGGGCAGAACACTGAAGCTTTCTTT	CASSLGGQNTEAFF	-	TRBV7-2	-	TRBJ1-1
TGTGCCAGCAGCTACGTTAATAGCGGGGGACACGGGGAGCTGTTTTTT	CASSYVNSGGHGELFF	TRBD2	TRBV27	-	TRBJ2-2
TGTGCCAGCAGTGAAGCGGGACAGGGGCACACCGGGGAGCTGTTTTTT	CASSEAGQGHTGELFF	TRBD1	TRBV2	-	TRBJ2-2
TGTGCCAGCAGCTTAGGGGAGGCCTACGGCTACACCTTC	CASSLGEAYGYTF	-	TRBV13	-	TRBJ1-2
TGTGCCAGCAGTAAGCGGGGGGGCCTTCGTACCGGGGAGCTGTTTTTT	CASSKRGGLRTGELFF	TRBD2	TRBV27	-	TRBJ2-2
TGTGCCAGCAGCTTGGAGGGACTAGCGGCTATATATGAGCAGTTCTTC	CASSLEGLAAIYEQFF	TRBD2	TRBV5-5	-	TRBJ2-1
TGTGCCAGCAGTTTAATTCCAGGGGGCTGGAACACTGAAGCTTTCTTT	CASSLIPGGWNTEAFF	TRBD1	TRBV6-5	-	TRBJ1-1
TGTGCCAGCAGATTAACAGGGAGTTCTAATGAAAAACTGTTTTTT	CASRLTGSSNEKLFF	-	TRBV6-5	-	TRBJ1-4
TGTGCCAGCAGTTTTTTAGGGGGACAGGGGACCTACGAGCAGTACTTC	CASSFLGGQGTYEQYF	TRBD1	TRBV27	-	TRBJ2-7
TGTGCCAGCTCAAGGACCGGGACAGAGGATGAAAAACTGTTTTTT	CASSRTGTEDEKLFF	TRBD1	TRBV18	-	TRBJ1-4
TGTGCCAGCACCAGGGACAGTGTAATCGCTTTCTTT	CASTRDSVIAFF	TRBD1	TRBV7-9	once	TRBJ1-1
TGTGCCAGCAGCAGGACAGGGGACGAGCAGTACTTC	CASSRTGDEQYF	TRBD1	TRBV3-1/TRBV3-2	-	TRBJ2-7
TGTGCCAGCAGTGACCCCTCGGGACTAGCGGGTACCTACGAGCAGTACTTC	CASSDPSGLAGTYEQYF	TRBD2	TRBV6-1	-	TRBJ2-7
TGTGCCAGCAGCTTAGGACAGGGGTACATCAACGAGCAGTACTTC	CASSLGQGYINEQYF	TRBD1	TRBV7-9	few	TRBJ2-7
TGTGCCAGCAGCTTGGCCGAAAATGAGGCCTACGAGCAGTACTTC	CASSLAENEAYEQYF	-	TRBV5-5	-	TRBJ2-7
TGCGCCAGCAGCCAAGGGGGCCCACTGTTTTTT	CASSQGGPLFF	-	TRBV4-1	-	TRBJ1-4
TGTGCCAGCAGTGAATTTGGGTCAGCGGGGTCCTACAATGAGCAGTTCTTC	CASSEFGSAGSYNEQFF	TRBD2	TRBV25-1	few	TRBJ2-1
TGTGCCAGCAGCTTAGAAGGGGTAGCGGGGGCAGATACGCAGTATTTT	CASSLEGVAGADTQYF	TRBD2	TRBV7-9	-	TRBJ2-3